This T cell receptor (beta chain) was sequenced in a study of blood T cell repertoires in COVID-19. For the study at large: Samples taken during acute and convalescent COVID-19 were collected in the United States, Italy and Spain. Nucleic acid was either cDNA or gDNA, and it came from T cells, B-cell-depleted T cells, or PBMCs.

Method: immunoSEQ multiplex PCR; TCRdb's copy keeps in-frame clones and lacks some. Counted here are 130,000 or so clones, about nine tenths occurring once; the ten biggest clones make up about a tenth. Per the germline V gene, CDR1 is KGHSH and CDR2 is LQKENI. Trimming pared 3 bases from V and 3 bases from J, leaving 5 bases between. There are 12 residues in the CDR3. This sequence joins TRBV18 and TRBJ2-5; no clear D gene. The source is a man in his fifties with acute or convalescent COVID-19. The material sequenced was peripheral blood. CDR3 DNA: TGTGCCAGCTCACCGGCGGAAGAGACCCAGTACTTC. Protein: CASSPAEETQYF.